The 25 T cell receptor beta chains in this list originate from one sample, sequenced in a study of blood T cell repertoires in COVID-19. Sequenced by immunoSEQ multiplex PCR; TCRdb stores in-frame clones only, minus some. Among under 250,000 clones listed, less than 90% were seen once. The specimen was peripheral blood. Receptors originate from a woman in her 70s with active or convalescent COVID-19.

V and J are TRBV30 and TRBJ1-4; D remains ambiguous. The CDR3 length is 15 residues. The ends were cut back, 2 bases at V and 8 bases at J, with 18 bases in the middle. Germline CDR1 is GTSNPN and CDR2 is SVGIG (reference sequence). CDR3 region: CAWSTGPPRGEKLFF. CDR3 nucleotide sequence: TGTGCCTGGAGTACGGGTCCCCCCCGCGGGGAAAAACTGTTTTTT.

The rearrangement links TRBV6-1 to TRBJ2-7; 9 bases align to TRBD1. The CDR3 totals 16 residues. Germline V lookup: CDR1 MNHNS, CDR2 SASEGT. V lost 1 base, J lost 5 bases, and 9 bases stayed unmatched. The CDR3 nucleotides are TGTGCCAGCAGTGAAGACAGGGGGCGCTTGGAAGACGAGCAGTACTTC. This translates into CASSEDRGRLEDEQYF.

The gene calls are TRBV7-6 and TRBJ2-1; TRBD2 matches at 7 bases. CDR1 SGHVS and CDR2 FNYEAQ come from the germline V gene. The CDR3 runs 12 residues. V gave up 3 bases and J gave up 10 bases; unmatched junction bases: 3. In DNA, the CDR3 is TGTGCCAGCAGCTTGCCTAGCGGCGAGCAGTTCTTC. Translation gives CASSLPSGEQFF.

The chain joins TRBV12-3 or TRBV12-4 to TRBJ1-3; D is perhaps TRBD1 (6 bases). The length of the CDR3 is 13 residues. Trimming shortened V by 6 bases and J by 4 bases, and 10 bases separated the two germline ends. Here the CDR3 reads CASRRTVGNTIYF. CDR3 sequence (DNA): TGTGCCAGCAGGCGGACAGTCGGAAACACCATATATTTT.

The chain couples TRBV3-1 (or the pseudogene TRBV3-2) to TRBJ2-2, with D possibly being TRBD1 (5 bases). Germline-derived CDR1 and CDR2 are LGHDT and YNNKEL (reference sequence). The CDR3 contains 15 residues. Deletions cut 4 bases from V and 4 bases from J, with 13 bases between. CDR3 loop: CASSPVRVGTGELFF. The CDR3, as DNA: TGTGCCAGCAGCCCCGTCAGGGTTGGCACCGGGGAGCTGTTTTTT.

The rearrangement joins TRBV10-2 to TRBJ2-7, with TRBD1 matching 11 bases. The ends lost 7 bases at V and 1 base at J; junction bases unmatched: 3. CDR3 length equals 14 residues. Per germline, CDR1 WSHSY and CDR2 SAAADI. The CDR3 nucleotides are TGCGCCAGCACTGGACAGGGGGCGTCCTACGAGCAGTACTTC. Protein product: CASTGQGASYEQYF.

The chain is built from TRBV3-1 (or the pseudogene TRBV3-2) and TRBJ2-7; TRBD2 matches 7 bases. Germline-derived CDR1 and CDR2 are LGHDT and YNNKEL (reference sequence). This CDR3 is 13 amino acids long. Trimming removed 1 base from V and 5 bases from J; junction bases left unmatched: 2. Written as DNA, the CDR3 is TGTGCCAGCAGCCAAGGGACTAGTGACGAGCAGTACTTC. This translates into CASSQGTSDEQYF.

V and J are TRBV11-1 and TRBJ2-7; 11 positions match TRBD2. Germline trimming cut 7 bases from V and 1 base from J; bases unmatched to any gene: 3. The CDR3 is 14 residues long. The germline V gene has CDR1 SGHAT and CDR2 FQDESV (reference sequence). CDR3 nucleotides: TGTGCCAGCACCGGGACTAGCGGATCCTACGAGCAGTACTTC. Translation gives CASTGTSGSYEQYF.

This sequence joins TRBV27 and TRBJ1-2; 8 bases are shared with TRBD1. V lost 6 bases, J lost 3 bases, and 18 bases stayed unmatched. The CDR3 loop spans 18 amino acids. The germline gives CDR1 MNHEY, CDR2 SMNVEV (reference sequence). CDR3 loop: CASRLGQGIHPTYYGYTF. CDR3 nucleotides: TGTGCCAGCAGGCTCGGACAGGGTATCCACCCGACCTACTATGGCTACACCTTC.

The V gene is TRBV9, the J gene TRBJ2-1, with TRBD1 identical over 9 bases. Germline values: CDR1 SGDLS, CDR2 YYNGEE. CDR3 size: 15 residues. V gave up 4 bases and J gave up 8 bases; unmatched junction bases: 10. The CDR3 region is CASSPRQGVNYEQFF. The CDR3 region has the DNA TGTGCCAGCAGCCCGCGACAGGGGGTAAACTATGAGCAGTTCTTC.

As DNA, the CDR3 is TGTGCCAGCAGCTTACCGGGACAGGGGCTCTCCTACGAGCAGTACTTC. Its translation is CASSLPGQGLSYEQYF. This chain uses TRBV5-6 with TRBJ2-7; 10 positions agree with TRBD1. V was pared by 2 bases and J by 0 bases, with 5 bases of the junction left unmatched. The CDR3 is made up of 16 amino acids. Germline V gene sequence: CDR1 SGHDT, CDR2 YYEEEE.

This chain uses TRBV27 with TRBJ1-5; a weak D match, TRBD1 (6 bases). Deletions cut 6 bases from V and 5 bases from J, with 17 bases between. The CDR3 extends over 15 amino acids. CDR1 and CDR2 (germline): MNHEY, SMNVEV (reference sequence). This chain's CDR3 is CASSPVGASDQPQHF. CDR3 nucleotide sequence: TGTGCCAGCAGCCCAGTGGGGGCGAGCGATCAGCCCCAGCATTTT.

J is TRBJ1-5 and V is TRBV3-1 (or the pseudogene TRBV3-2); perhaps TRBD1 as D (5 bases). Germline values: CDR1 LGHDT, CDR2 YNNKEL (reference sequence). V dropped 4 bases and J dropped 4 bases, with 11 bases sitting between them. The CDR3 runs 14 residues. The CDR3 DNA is TGTGCCAGCAGCCCATCCGGGGGGAATCAGCCCCAGCATTTT. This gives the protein CASSPSGGNQPQHF.

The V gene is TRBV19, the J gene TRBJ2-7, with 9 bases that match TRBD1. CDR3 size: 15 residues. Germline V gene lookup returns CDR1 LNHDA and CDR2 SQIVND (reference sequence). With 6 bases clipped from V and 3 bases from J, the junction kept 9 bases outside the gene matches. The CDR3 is CASSLGTGKNYEQYF. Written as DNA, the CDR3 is TGTGCCAGTAGCCTAGGGACAGGGAAAAACTACGAGCAGTACTTC.

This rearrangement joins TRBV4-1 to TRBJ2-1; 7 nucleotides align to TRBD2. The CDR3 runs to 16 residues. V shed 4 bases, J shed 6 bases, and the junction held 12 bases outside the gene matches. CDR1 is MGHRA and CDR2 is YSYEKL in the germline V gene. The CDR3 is CASSLLLADSSNEQFF. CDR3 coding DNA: TGCGCCAGCAGCCTCCTTCTAGCGGACTCTTCCAATGAGCAGTTCTTC.

The CDR3 loop is CASSPSLAGDPQETQYF. The CDR3 DNA is TGTGCCAGCTCACCGAGCCTAGCGGGGGACCCCCAAGAGACCCAGTACTTC. This chain links TRBV18 with TRBJ2-5; 10 positions agree with TRBD2. The CDR3 has 17 residues. V dropped 3 bases and J dropped 1; count of bases not matched to a gene: 8. Germline lookup yields CDR1 KGHSH and CDR2 LQKENI.

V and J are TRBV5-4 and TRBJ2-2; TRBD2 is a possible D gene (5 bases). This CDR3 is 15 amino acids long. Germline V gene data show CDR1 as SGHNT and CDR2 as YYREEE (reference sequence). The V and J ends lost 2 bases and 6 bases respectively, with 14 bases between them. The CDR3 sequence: CASSLKRLEAGELFF. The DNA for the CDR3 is TGTGCCAGCAGCTTAAAAAGATTGGAGGCCGGGGAGCTGTTTTTT.

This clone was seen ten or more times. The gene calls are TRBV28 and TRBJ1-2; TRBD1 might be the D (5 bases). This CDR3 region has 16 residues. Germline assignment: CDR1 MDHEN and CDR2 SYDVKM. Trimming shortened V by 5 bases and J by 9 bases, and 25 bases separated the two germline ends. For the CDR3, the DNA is TGTGCCAGCAGTGCCCCGGACACAGGTCCACCATTTAGCTACACCTTC. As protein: CASSAPDTGPPFSYTF.

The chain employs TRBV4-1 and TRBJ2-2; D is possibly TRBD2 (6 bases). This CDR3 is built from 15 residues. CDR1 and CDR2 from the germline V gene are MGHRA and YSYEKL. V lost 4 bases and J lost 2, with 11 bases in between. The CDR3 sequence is CASSRGTLNTGELFF. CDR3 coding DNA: TGCGCCAGCAGCCGCGGGACGCTAAACACCGGGGAGCTGTTTTTT.

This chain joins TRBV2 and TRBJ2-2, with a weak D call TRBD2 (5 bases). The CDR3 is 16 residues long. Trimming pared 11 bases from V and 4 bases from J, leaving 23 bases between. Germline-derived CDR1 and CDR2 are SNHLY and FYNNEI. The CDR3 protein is CAAKTSPDGGTGELFF. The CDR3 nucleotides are TGTGCCGCGAAAACTAGTCCCGACGGAGGCACCGGGGAGCTGTTTTTT.

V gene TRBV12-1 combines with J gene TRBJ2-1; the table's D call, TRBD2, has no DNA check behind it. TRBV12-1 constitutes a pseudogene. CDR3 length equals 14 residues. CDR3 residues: CASSSGTSGTSSFF. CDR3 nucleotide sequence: TGTGCCAGCAGCTCCGGGACTAGCGGGACTTCTTCGTTCTTC.

The CDR3 DNA is TGTGCCAGCAGTCCCGGGACAGAGGATGAAAAACTGTTTTTT. This sequence encodes CASSPGTEDEKLFF. The rearrangement links TRBV28 to TRBJ1-4; 7 bases agree with TRBD1. Losses at the gene ends were 5 bases for V and 6 bases for J; bases not matched to a gene: 6. In germline, CDR1 is MDHEN, CDR2 SYDVKM. The CDR3 consists of 14 residues.

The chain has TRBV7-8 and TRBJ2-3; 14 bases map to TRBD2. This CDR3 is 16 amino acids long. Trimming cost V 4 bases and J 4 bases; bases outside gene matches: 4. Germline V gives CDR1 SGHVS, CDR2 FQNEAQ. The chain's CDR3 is CASSWGLAGVADTQYF. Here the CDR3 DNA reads TGTGCCAGCAGCTGGGGACTAGCGGGAGTAGCAGATACGCAGTATTTT.

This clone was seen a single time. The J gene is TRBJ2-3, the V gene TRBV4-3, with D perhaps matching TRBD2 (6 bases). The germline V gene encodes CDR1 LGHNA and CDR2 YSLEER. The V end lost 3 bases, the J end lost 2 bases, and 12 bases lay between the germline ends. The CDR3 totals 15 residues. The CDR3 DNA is TGCGCCAGCAGCCACAAGGGACTGTACACAGATACGCAGTATTTT. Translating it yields CASSHKGLYTDTQYF.

CDR3 in amino acids: CASSSYAGELFF. CDR3 nucleotides: TGTGCCAGCAGTTCCTATGCCGGGGAGCTGTTTTTT. J is TRBJ2-2 and V is TRBV25-1, with D unclear. Trimming removed 5 bases from V and 6 bases from J, with 7 bases in between. The germline CDR1 and CDR2 sequences are MGHDK and SYGVNS. The CDR3 spans 12 residues. Filled out from reference TRBV25-1 and TRBJ2-2, the complete variable domain reads EADIYQTPRYLVIGTGKKITLECSQTMGHDKMYWYQQDPGMELHLIHYSYGVNSTEKGDLSSESTVSRIRTEHFPLTLESARPSHTSQYLCASSSYAGELFFGEGSRLTVL.